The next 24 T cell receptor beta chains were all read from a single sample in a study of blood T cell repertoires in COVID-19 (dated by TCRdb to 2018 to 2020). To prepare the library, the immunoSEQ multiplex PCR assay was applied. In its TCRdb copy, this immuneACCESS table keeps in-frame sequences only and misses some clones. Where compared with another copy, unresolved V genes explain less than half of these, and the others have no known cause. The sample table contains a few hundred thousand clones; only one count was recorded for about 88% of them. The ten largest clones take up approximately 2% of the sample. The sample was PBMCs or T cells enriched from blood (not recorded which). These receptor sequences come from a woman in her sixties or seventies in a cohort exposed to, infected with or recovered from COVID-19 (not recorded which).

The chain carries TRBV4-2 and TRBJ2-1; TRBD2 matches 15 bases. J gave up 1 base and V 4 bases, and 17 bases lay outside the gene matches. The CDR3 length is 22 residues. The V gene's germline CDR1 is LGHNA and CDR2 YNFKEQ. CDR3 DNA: TGTGCCAGCAGCCCGCTGTATACCGGGACTAGCGGGAGGCGACGATCCTACAATGAGCAGTTCTTC. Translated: CASSPLYTGTSGRRRSYNEQFF.

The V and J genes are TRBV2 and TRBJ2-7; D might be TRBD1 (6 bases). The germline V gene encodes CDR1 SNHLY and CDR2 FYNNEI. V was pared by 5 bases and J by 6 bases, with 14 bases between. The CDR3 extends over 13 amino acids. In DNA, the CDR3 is TGTGCCAGCAGTTCCCTAACAGGGTCCGAGCAGTACTTC. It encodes CASSSLTGSEQYF.

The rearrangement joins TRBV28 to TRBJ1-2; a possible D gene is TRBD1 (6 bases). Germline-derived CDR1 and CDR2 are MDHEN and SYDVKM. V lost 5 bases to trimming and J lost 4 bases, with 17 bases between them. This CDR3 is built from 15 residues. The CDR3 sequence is CASSPPGGAGYGYTF. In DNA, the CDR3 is TGTGCCAGCAGTCCCCCGGGGGGGGCTGGCTATGGCTACACCTTC.

CDR3 DNA sequence: TGTGCCTGGAGTGTACTGAGGGGGGGAGGCAATGGCTACACCTTC. Amino acid sequence: CAWSVLRGGGNGYTF. The chain links TRBV30 to TRBJ1-2, with D maybe TRBD1 (6 bases). This CDR3 has 15 residues. Per germline, CDR1 GTSNPN and CDR2 SVGIG (reference sequence). The V gene lost 0 bases and the J gene lost 6 bases, with 17 bases spanning the gap.

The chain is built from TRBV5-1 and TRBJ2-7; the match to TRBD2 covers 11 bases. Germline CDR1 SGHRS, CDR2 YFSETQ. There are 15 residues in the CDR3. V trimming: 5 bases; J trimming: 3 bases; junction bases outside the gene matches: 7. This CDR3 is CASRPTSGSVYEQYF. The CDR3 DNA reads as TGCGCCAGCAGACCCACTAGCGGGAGCGTCTACGAGCAGTACTTC.

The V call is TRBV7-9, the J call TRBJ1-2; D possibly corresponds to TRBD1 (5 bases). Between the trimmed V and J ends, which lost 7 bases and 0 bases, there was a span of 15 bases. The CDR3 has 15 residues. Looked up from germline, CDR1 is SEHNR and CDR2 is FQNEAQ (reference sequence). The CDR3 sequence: CASNPPLGANYGYTF. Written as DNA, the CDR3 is TGTGCCAGCAACCCCCCTCTAGGGGCTAACTATGGCTACACCTTC.

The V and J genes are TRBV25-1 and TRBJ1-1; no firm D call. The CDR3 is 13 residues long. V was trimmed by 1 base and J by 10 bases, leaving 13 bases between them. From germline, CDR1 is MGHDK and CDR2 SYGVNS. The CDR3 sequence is CASSELEVSRAFF. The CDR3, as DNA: TGTGCCAGCAGTGAATTGGAGGTCAGCCGAGCTTTCTTT.

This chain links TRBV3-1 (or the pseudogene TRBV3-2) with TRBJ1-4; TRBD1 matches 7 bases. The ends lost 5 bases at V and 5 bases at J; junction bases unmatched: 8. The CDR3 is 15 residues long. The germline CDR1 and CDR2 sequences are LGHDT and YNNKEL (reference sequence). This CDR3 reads CASSSTYRGNEKLFF. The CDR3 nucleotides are TGTGCCAGCAGCAGTACTTACAGGGGAAATGAAAAACTGTTTTTT.

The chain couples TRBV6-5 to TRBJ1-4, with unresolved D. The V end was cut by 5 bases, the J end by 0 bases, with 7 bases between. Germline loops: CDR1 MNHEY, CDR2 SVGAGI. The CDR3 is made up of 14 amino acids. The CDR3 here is CASSRRSTNEKLFF. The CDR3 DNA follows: TGTGCCAGCAGTCGCAGGTCAACTAATGAAAAACTGTTTTTT.

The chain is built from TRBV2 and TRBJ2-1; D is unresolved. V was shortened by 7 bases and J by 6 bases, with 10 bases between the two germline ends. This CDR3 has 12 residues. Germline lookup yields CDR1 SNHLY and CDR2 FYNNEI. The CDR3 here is CASIKSANEQFF. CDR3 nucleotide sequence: TGTGCCAGCATAAAAAGCGCCAATGAGCAGTTCTTC.

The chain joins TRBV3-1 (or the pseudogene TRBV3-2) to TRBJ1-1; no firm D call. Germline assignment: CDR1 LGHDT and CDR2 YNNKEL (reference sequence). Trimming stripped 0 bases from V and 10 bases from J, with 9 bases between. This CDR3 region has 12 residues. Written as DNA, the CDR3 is TGTGCCAGCAGCCAAGATCTAGCGGGAGCTTTCTTT. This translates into CASSQDLAGAFF.

As DNA, the CDR3 is TGTGCCAGCAGCGCTCAGGGGGGCTCCTATGGCTACACCTTC. Its translation is CASSAQGGSYGYTF. The chain recombines TRBV7-8 with TRBJ1-2, with 7 bases identical to TRBD1. V lost 5 bases to trimming and J lost 4 bases; unmatched junction nucleotides: 7. The CDR3 covers 14 residues. Per germline, CDR1 SGHVS and CDR2 FQNEAQ.

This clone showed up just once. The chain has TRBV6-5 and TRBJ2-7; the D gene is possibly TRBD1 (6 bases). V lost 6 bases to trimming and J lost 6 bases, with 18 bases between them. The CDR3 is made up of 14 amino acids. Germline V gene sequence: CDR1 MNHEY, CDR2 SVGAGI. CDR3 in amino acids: CASSLPTGLVEQYF. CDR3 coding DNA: TGTGCCAGCAGCCTACCTACAGGGTTGGTCGAGCAGTACTTC.

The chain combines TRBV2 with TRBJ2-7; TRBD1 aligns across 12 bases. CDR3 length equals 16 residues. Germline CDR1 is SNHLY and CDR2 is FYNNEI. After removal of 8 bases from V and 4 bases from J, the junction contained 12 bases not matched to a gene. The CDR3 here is CASGLGPGQGAYEQYF. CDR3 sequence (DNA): TGTGCCAGCGGTCTTGGCCCGGGACAGGGGGCTTACGAGCAGTACTTC.

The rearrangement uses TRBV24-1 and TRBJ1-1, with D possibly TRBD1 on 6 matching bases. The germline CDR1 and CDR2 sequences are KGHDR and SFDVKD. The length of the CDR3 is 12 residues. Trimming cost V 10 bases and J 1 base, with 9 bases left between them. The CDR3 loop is CATRTANTEAFF. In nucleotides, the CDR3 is TGTGCCACACGGACAGCGAACACTGAAGCTTTCTTT.

CDR3 protein: CASSLASGGSGSPLHF. CDR3 in DNA: TGTGCCAGCAGCTTAGCCTCAGGGGGCTCGGGGTCACCCCTCCACTTT. The chain joins TRBV7-2 to TRBJ1-6; 8 nucleotides match TRBD1. Germline CDR1 SGHTA, CDR2 FQGNSA. The CDR3 sequence is 16 residues long. Trimming at V came to 0 bases and at J to 10 bases, leaving 8 bases not matched to a gene.

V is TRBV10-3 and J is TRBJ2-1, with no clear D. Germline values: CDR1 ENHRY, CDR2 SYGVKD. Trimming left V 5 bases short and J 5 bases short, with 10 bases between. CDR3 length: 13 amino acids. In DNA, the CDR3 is TGTGCCATCAGTCTAGTAGTCAACAATGAGCAGTTCTTC. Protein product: CAISLVVNNEQFF.

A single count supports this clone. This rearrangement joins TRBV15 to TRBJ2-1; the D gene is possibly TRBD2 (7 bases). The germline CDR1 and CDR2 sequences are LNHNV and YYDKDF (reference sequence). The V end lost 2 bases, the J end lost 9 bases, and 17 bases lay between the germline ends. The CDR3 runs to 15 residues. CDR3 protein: CATSRSEGGRLEQFF. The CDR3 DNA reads TGTGCCACCAGCAGATCAGAGGGGGGGCGCCTTGAGCAGTTCTTC.

CDR3 sequence: CASTPGGVLTEAFF. The CDR3 DNA reads as TGCGCCAGCACCCCTGGAGGGGTTCTCACTGAAGCTTTCTTT. The chain links TRBV5-1 to TRBJ1-1; a weak D match, TRBD1 (5 bases). CDR3 length equals 14 residues. Germline CDR1 and CDR2: SGHRS and YFSETQ. Trimming left V 6 bases short and J 4 bases short, with 16 bases between.

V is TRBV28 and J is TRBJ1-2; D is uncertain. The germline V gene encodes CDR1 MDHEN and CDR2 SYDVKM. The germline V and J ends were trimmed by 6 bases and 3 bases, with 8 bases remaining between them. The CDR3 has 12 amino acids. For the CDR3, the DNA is TGTGCCAGCAGCTTTACAGACTATGGCTACACCTTC. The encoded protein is CASSFTDYGYTF.

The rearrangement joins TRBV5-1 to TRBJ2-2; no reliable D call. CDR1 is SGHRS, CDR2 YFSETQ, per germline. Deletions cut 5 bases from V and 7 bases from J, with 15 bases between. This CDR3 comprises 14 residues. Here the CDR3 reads CASRSTSVGGELFF. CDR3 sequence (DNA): TGCGCCAGCAGATCGACCAGCGTCGGCGGGGAGCTGTTTTTT.

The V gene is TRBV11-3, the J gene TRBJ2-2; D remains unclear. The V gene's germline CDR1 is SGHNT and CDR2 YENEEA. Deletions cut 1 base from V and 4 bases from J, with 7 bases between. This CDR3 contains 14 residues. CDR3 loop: CASSLGAVTGELFF. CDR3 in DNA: TGTGCCAGCAGCTTAGGGGCTGTCACCGGGGAGCTGTTTTTT.

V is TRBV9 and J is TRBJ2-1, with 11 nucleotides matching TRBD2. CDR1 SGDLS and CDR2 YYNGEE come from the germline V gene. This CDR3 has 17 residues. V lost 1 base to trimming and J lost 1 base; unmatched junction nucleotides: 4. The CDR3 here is CASSVTSSGRSYNEQFF. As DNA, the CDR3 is TGTGCCAGCAGCGTAACGTCTAGCGGGAGGTCCTACAATGAGCAGTTCTTC.

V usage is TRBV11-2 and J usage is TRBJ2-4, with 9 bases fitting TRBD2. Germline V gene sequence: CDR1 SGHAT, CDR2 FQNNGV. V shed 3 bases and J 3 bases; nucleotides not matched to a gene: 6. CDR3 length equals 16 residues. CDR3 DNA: TGTGCCAGCAGCTTCGGACTAGCGCGCCGCAAAAACATTCAGTACTTC. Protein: CASSFGLARRKNIQYF.